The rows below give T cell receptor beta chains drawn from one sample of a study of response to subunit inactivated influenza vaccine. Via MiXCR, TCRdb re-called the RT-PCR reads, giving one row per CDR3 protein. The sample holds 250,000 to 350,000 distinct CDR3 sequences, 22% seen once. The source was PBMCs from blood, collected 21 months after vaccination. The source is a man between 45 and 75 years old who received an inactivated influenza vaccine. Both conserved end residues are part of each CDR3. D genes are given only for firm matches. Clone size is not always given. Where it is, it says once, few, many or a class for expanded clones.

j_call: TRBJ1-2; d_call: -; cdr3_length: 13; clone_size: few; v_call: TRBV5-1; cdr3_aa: CASSSRASYGYTF; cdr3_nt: TGCGCCAGCAGCTCCCGAGCGAGCTATGGCTACACCTTC
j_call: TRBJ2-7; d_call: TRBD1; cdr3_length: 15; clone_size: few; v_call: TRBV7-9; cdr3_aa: CASSYTGGARSEQYF; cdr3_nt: TGTGCCAGCAGCTATACAGGGGGCGCGAGAAGCGAGCAGTACTTC
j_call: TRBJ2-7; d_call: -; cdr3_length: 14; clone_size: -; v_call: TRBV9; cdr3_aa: CASSSGHSIYEQYF; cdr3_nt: TGTGCCAGCAGCTCCGGACACTCAATCTACGAGCAGTACTTC
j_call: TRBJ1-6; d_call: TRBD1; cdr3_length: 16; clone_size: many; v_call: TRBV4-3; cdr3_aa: CASSQGPTGGRSPLHF; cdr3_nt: TGCGCCAGCAGCCAAGGGCCCACAGGGGGCAGGTCACCCCTCCACTTT
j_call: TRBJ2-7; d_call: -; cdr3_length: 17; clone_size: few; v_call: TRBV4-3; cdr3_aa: CASSQDIGGGISYEQYF; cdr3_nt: TGCGCCAGCAGCCAAGATATCGGGGGAGGCATCTCCTACGAGCAGTACTTC
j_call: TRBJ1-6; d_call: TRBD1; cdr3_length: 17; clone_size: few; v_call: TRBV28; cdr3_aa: CASKLRGRTTYNSPLHF; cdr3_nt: TGTGCCAGCAAACTAAGGGGGCGCACAACCTATAATTCACCCCTCCACTTT
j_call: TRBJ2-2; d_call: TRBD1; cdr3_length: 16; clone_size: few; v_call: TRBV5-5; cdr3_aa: CASSLTGTGRTGELFF; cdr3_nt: TGTGCCAGCAGCCTTACCGGGACAGGGCGTACCGGGGAGCTGTTTTTT
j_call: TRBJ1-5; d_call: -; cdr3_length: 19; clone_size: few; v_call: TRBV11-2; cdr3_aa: CASSLDVDGFSGGNQPQHF; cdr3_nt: TGTGCCAGCAGCTTAGATGTGGACGGGTTCTCAGGTGGGAATCAGCCCCAGCATTTT
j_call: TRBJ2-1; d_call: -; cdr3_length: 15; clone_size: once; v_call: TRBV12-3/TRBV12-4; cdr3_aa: CASSFSGTLYNEQFF; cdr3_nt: TGTGCCAGCAGTTTCTCCGGGACTCTCTACAATGAGCAGTTCTTC
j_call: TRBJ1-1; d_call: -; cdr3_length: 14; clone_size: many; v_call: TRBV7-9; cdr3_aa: CASSLSAGNTEAFF; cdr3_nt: TGTGCCAGCAGCCTGAGTGCAGGGAACACTGAAGCTTTCTTT
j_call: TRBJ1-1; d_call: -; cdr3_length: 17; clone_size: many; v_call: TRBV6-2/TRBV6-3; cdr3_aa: CASSYSYLKGGVTEAFF; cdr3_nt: TGTGCCAGCAGTTACTCCTACTTAAAGGGAGGGGTCACTGAAGCTTTCTTT
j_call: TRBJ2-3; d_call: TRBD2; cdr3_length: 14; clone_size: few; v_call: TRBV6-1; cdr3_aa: CATRRLAGTDTQYF; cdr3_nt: TGTGCCACCAGACGACTAGCGGGCACAGATACGCAGTATTTT
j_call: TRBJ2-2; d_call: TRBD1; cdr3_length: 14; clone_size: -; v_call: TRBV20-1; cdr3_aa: CSARGGFSHGELFF; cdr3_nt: TGCAGTGCTCGAGGGGGCTTCTCCCACGGGGAGCTGTTTTTT
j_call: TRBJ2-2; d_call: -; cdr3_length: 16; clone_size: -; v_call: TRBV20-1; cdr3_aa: CSARELKRSNTGELFF; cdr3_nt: TGCAGTGCTAGAGAGTTGAAGCGCTCGAACACCGGGGAGCTGTTTTTT
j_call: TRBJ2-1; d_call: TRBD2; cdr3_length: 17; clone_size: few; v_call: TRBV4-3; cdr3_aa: CASSQVLAGGQYNEQFF; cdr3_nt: TGCGCCAGCAGCCAAGTTCTCGCGGGAGGCCAGTACAATGAGCAGTTCTTC
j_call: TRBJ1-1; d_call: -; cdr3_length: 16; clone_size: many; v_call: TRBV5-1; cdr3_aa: CASSLGTGALNTEAFF; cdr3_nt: TGCGCCAGCAGCTTGGGGACGGGAGCCTTGAACACTGAAGCTTTCTTT
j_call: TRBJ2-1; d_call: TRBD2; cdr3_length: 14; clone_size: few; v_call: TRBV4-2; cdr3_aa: CASSQTSVDNEQFF; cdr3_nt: TGTGCCAGCAGCCAGACTAGCGTTGACAATGAGCAGTTCTTC
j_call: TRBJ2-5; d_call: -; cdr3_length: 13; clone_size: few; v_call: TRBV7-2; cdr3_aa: CASSLGERETQYF; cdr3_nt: TGTGCCAGCAGCTTAGGTGAACGGGAGACCCAGTACTTC
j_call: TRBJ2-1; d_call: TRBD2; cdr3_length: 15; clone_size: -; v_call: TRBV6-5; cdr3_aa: CASSYSTSGHNEQFF; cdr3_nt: TGTGCCAGCAGTTACTCGACTAGCGGACACAATGAGCAGTTCTTC
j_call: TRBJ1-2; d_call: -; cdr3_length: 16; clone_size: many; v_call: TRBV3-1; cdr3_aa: CASSKIRGLVSYGYTF; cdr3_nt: TGTGCCAGCAGCAAGATCCGGGGGTTGGTATCCTATGGCTACACCTTC
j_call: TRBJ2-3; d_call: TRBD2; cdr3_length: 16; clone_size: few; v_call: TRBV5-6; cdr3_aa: CASSIRLAGGTDTQYF; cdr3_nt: TGTGCCAGCAGCATCCGACTAGCGGGGGGCACAGATACGCAGTATTTT